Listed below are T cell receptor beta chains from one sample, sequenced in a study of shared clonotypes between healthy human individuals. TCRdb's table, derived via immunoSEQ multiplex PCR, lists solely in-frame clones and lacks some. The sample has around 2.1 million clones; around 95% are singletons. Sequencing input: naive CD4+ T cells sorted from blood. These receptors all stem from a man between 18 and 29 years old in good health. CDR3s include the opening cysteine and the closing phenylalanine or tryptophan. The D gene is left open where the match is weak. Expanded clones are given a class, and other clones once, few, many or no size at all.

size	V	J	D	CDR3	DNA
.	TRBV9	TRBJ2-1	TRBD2	CASSVRLAGDEQFF	TGTGCCAGCAGCGTTCGACTAGCGGGGGATGAGCAGTTCTTC
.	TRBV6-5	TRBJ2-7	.	CASSYPASYEQYF	TGTGCCAGCAGTTACCCCGCCTCCTACGAGCAGTACTTC
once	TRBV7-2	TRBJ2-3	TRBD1	CASSPYTITGGADTQYF	TGTGCCAGCAGCCCATACACGATCACAGGGGGTGCAGATACGCAGTATTTT
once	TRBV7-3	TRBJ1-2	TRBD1	CASSLSTPGTGDGYTF	TGTGCCAGCAGCTTAAGTACCCCCGGGACAGGGGATGGCTACACCTTC
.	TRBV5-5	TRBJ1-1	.	CASSLHIMNTEAFF	TGTGCCAGCAGCTTACACATCATGAACACTGAAGCTTTCTTT
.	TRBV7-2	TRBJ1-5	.	CASSLQGTGNQPQHF	TGTGCCAGCAGCCTACAGGGCACGGGCAATCAGCCCCAGCATTTT
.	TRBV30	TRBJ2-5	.	CAWSRIGQKETQYF	TGTGCCTGGAGCAGAATCGGACAGAAAGAGACCCAGTACTTC
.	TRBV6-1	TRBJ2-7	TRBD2	CASRNSGSYEQYF	TGTGCCAGCCGTAATAGCGGGAGCTACGAGCAGTACTTC
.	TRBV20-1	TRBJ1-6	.	CSAREGSPLHF	TGCAGTGCTAGAGAAGGGTCACCCCTCCACTTT
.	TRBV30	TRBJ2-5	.	CAWRGASGYQETQYF	TGTGCCTGGCGGGGGGCTAGCGGCTATCAAGAGACCCAGTACTTC
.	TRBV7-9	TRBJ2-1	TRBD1	CASSPTDRGAGFF	TGTGCCAGCAGCCCTACCGACAGGGGCGCCGGGTTCTTC
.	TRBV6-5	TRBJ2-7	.	CASSYSWRAYEQYF	TGTGCCAGCAGTTACTCATGGCGGGCCTACGAGCAGTACTTC
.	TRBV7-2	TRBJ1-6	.	CASTLEGVRSPLHF	TGTGCCAGCACCCTGGAAGGGGTGCGGTCACCCCTCCACTTT
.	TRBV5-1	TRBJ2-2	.	CASSGQDTGELFF	TGCGCCAGCTCAGGGCAAGACACCGGGGAGCTGTTTTTT
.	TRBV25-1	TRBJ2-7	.	CASAGPFGEQYF	TGTGCCAGCGCCGGACCGTTCGGCGAGCAGTACTTC
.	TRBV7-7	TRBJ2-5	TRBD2	CASSSGGLAGVGETQYF	TGTGCTAGCAGCTCAGGGGGACTAGCGGGAGTGGGAGAGACCCAGTACTTC
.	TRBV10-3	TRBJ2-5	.	CAIGGQETQYF	TGTGCCATAGGGGGGCAAGAGACCCAGTACTTC
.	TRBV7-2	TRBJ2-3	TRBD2	CASSLLAGSTDTQYF	TGTGCCAGCAGTTTACTAGCGGGAAGCACAGATACGCAGTATTTT
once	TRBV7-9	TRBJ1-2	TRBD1	CASSRQGYGYGYTF	TGTGCCAGCAGTAGACAGGGGTACGGCTATGGCTACACCTTC
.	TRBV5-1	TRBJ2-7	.	CASSSMVGTSPYEQYF	TGCGCCAGCAGCTCCATGGTAGGGACGAGCCCATACGAGCAGTACTTC
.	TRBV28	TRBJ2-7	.	CASSGDGTYEQYF	TGTGCCAGCAGTGGGGACGGAACCTACGAGCAGTACTTC
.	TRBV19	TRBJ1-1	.	CASSMVVGNTEAFF	TGTGCCAGTAGTATGGTCGTGGGGAACACTGAAGCTTTCTTT
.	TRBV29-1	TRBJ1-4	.	CSVDGWGNEKLFF	TGCAGCGTTGATGGATGGGGAAATGAAAAACTGTTTTTT
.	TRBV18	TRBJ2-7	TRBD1	CASSQGSGGEQYF	TGTGCCAGCTCGCAAGGCTCAGGGGGCGAGCAGTACTTC
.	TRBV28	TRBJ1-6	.	CASSLWPPLGSYNSPLHF	TGTGCCAGCAGTTTATGGCCCCCCCTAGGCTCCTATAATTCACCCCTCCACTTT
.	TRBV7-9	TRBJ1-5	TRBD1	CASSGQGEVQPQHF	TGTGCCAGCAGCGGACAGGGAGAGGTTCAGCCCCAGCATTTT
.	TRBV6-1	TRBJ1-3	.	CASSPGLASGNTIYF	TGTGCCAGCAGTCCGGGACTGGCGTCTGGAAACACCATATATTTT
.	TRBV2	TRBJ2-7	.	CASSVYTTYEQYF	TGTGCCAGCAGTGTATACACAACCTACGAGCAGTACTTC
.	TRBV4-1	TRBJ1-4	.	CASSQRSQPNEKLFF	TGCGCCAGCAGCCAGCGCTCCCAGCCTAATGAAAAACTGTTTTTT